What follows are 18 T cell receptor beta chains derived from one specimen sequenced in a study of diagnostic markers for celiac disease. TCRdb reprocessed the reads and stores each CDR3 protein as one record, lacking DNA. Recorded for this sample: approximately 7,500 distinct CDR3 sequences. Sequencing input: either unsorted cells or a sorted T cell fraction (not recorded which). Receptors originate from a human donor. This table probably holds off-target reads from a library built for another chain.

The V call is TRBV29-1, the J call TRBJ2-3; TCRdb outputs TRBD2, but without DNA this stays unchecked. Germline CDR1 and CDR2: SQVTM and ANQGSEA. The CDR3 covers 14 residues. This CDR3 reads CSLSKTSGTDTQYF.

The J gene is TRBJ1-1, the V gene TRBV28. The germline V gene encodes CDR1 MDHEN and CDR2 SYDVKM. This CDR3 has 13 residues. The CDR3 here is CASKAVEDTEAFF.

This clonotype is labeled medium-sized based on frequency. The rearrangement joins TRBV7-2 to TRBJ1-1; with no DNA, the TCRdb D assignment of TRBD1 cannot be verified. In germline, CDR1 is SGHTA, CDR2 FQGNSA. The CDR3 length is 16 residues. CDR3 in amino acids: CASSPGTGSMNTEAFF.

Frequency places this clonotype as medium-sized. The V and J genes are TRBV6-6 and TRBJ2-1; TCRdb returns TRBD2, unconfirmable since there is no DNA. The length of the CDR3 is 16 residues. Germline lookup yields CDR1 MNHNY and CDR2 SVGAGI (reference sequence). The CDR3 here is CASSNPGKRVGNEQFF.

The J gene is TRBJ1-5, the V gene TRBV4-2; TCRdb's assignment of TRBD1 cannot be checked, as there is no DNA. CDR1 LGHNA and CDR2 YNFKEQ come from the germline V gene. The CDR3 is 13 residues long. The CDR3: CASSQQGSQPQHF.

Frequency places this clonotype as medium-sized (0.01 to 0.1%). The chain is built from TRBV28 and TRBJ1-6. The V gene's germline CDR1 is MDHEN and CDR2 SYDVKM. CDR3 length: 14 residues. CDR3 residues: CASSLGSYNSPLHF. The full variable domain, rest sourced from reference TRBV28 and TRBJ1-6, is DVKVTQSSRYLVKRTGEKVFLECVQDMDHENMFWYRQDPGLGLRLIYFSYDVKMKEKGDIPEGYSVSREKKERFSLILESASTNQTSMYLCASSLGSYNSPLHFGNGTRLTVT.

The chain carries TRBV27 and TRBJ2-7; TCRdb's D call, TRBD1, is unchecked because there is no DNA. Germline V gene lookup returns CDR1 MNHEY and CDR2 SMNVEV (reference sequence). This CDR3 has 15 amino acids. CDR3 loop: CASIGAGDGSYEQYF.

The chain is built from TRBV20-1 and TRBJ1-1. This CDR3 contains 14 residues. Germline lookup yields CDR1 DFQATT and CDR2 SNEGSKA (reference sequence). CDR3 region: CSASEHSMNTEAFF.

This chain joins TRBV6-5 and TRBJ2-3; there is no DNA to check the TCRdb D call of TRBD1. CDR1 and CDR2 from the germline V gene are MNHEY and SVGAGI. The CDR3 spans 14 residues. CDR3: CASGWGGTTDTQYF.

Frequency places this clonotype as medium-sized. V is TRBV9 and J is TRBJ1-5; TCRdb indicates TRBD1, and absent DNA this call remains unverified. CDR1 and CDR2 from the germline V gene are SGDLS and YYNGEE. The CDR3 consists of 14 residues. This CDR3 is CASSVDRDDQPQHF.

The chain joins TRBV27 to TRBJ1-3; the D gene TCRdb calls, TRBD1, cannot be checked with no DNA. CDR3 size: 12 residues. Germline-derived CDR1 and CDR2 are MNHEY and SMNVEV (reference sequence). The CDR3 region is CASSSDRGTIYF.

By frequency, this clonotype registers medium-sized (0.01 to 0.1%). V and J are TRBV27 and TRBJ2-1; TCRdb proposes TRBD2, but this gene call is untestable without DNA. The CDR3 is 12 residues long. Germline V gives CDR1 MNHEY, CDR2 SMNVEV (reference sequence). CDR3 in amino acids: CASRSLAAIRFF.

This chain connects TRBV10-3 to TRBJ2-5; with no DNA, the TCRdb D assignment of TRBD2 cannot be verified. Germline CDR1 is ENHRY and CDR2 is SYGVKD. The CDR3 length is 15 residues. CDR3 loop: CAISESRGLGETQYF.

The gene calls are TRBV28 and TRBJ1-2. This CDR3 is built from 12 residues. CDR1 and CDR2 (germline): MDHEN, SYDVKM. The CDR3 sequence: CASNSVRNGYTF.

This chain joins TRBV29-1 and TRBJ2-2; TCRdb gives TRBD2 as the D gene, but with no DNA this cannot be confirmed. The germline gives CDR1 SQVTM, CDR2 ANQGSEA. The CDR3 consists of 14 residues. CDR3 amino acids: CSVAGGADTGELFF.

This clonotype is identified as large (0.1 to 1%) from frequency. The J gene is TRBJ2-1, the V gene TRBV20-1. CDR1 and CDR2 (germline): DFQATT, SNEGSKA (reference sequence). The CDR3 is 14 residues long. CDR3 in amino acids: CSARVRPVGHEQFF.

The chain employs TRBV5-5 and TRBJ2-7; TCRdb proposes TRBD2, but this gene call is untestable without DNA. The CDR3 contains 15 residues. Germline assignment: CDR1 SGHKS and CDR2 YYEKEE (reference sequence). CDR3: CASSLGLAGTYEQYF.

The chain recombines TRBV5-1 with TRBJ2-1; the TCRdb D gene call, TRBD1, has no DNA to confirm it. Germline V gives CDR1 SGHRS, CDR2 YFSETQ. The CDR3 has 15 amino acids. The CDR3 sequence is CASSEGQSPNNEQFF.